This record covers a single TCR beta chain. The antigen is unknown. Germline trimming cut 6 bases from V and 1 base from J; bases unmatched to any gene: 6. CDR3 length equals 15 residues. Germline lookup yields CDR1 MNHNS and CDR2 SASEGT. This sample stems from a study of cytomegalovirus exposure and HLA in healthy donors. Study-wide background: As an earlier analysis found, about 190 million T cells yielded fewer than 130 million unique TCR beta sequences.

Study findings and constraints: The presence/absence work took it that sequencing depth was about the same across donors. The authors listed 150 to 200 TCR beta chains as cytomegalovirus-associated.

PCR amplification relied on 60 Vbeta primers (plus 13 Jbeta primers). Assay used: immunoSEQ multiplex PCR; TCRdb lists only in-frame clones, some missing. The table has 150,000 to 200,000 clones, about 80% seen once. What was sequenced was PBMCs. This TCR derives from a man younger than 40 in good health and CMV-seronegative. The chain couples TRBV6-1 to TRBJ2-7, with 10 positions matching TRBD2. The CDR3 here is CASRARTSGSYEQYF. In DNA, the CDR3 is TGTGCCAGCAGAGCAAGGACTAGCGGATCCTACGAGCAGTACTTC.